A selection of T cell receptor beta chains follows, all from one sample in a study of PD-L1 blockade in urothelial cancer. Some clones are missing from TCRdb's copy, which holds only in-frame ones; the method was immunoSEQ multiplex PCR. The repertoire holds 40,000 to 55,000 clones, 75% to 90% seen once, with about 10% in the top ten. Sample: PBMCs, taken around atezolizumab (anti-PD-L1) treatment. These receptors originate from a man aged 55 to 70 with urothelial cancer. The CDR3 runs from the conserved cysteine through the conserved F or W. D genes are given only for firm matches. Clone size, where shown, is once, few, many, or a class for clones that have expanded.

J	D	V	size	CDR3	DNA
TRBJ2-1	TRBD2	TRBV19	.	CASSPTTGTSGFDEQFF	TGTGCCAGTAGTCCCACTACCGGGACTAGCGGGTTCGATGAGCAGTTCTTC
TRBJ1-1	.	TRBV7-9	.	CASSLFWLRDSYTEAFF	TGTGCCAGCAGCTTATTCTGGCTCCGGGATTCGTACACTGAAGCTTTCTTT
TRBJ1-5	TRBD1	TRBV11-2	.	CASSLQGGQPQHF	TGTGCCAGCAGCTTGCAGGGGGGCCAGCCCCAGCATTTT
TRBJ1-2	.	TRBV28	.	CASSTGSGNYGYTF	TGTGCCAGCAGTACAGGGTCTGGGAACTATGGCTACACCTTC
TRBJ2-7	.	TRBV6-1	.	CASSDRKGSGFNTPRYEQYF	TGTGCCAGCAGTGATCGCAAAGGGTCAGGGTTTAATACTCCACGATACGAGCAGTACTTC
TRBJ1-3	.	TRBV5-5	few	CASSLVIVPPGNTIYF	TGTGCCAGCAGCTTGGTGATAGTCCCGCCTGGAAACACCATATATTTT
TRBJ2-3	TRBD2	TRBV29-1	.	CSVELAGGVTDTQYF	TGCAGCGTTGAACTAGCGGGGGGGGTGACAGATACGCAGTATTTT
TRBJ1-4	.	TRBV11-1	.	CASSHGGNNEKLFF	TGTGCCAGCAGCCACGGGGGGAATAATGAAAAACTGTTTTTT
TRBJ1-1	TRBD1	TRBV7-3	.	CASSLGQSNTEAFF	TGTGCCAGCAGCTTGGGACAGTCGAACACTGAAGCTTTCTTT
TRBJ1-2	TRBD1	TRBV25-1	once	CASSKDRGMIYGYTF	TGTGCCAGCAGTAAGGACAGGGGGATGATATATGGCTACACCTTC
TRBJ2-7	.	TRBV11-3	.	CASSFVGLSGGYEQYF	TGTGCCAGCAGCTTCGTTGGGTTGTCAGGGGGGTACGAGCAGTACTTC
TRBJ2-5	.	TRBV30	.	CAWSGLRDYQETQYF	TGTGCCTGGAGTGGCCTTAGGGACTACCAAGAGACCCAGTACTTC
TRBJ1-2	.	TRBV7-2	.	CASSSRLGGGYTF	TGTGCCAGCAGCTCACGTTTGGGGGGGGGCTACACCTTC
TRBJ1-5	.	TRBV6-1	.	CASSGTIIGQPQHF	TGTGCCAGCAGTGGTACTATAATTGGTCAGCCCCAGCATTTT
TRBJ1-5	.	TRBV12-2	.	CASRRPTDRVIQPQHF	TGTGCAAGTCGCCGACCAACCGACAGGGTAATTCAGCCCCAGCATTTT
TRBJ1-4	TRBD1	TRBV27	.	CASSFTRQGGEKLFF	TGTGCCAGCAGTTTTACGAGACAGGGGGGTGAAAAACTGTTTTTT
TRBJ2-3	TRBD2	TRBV13	.	CATTATSGGITDTQYF	TGTGCCACCACCGCGACTAGCGGGGGGATAACAGATACGCAGTATTTT
TRBJ2-5	TRBD1	TRBV2	once	CASRGWFEGAQETQYF	TGTGCCAGCAGGGGATGGTTCGAGGGGGCTCAAGAGACCCAGTACTTC
TRBJ2-1	TRBD1	TRBV5-4	few	CASSEDREDEQFF	TGTGCCAGCAGCGAGGACAGGGAGGATGAGCAGTTCTTC
TRBJ2-7	.	TRBV7-2	.	CASSLAGSNYEQYF	TGTGCCAGCAGCTTAGCGGGCAGCAACTACGAGCAGTACTTC
TRBJ2-2	.	TRBV7-3	.	CASSLDSQVTGELFF	TGTGCCAGCAGCTTGGACAGCCAAGTCACCGGGGAGCTGTTTTTT
TRBJ2-1	TRBD2	TRBV30	.	CAGRGTSSYNEQFF	TGTGCCGGGAGGGGGACTAGCTCCTACAATGAGCAGTTCTTC
TRBJ1-1	.	TRBV2	.	CASSLTNGRGEAFF	TGTGCCAGCAGTCTCACCAACGGACGGGGAGAAGCTTTCTTT
TRBJ1-5	.	TRBV6-1	.	CASRLDLAGNQPQHF	TGTGCCAGCAGACTCGACCTAGCAGGCAATCAGCCCCAGCATTTT
TRBJ1-4	.	TRBV19	.	CASSRGTMKIGRMKEKLFF	TGTGCCAGTAGTAGGGGGACAATGAAAATCGGGAGGATGAAGGAAAAACTGTTTTTT
TRBJ2-5	TRBD2	TRBV29-1	.	CSVDSLAGRYQETQYF	TGCAGCGTTGATAGCCTAGCGGGGCGGTACCAAGAGACCCAGTACTTC
TRBJ2-7	TRBD1	TRBV9	once	CASSVDWTGGFEQYF	TGTGCCAGCAGCGTAGATTGGACAGGGGGCTTCGAGCAGTACTTC
TRBJ2-3	.	TRBV6-6	.	CASSYGPNTQYF	TGTGCCAGCAGTTACGGGCCGAATACGCAGTATTTT
TRBJ2-1	TRBD2	TRBV6-4	.	CASSARGLAGRSYNEQFF	TGTGCCAGCAGTGCGAGGGGACTAGCGGGGAGGTCCTACAATGAGCAGTTCTTC
TRBJ2-1	TRBD2	TRBV5-1	.	CASAPGGAGLYNEQFF	TGCGCCAGCGCGCCGGGGGGAGCGGGCCTCTACAATGAGCAGTTCTTC
TRBJ1-3	.	TRBV27	.	CASSLTASTSGNTIYF	TGTGCCAGCAGTTTGACAGCTTCTACCTCTGGAAACACCATATATTTT
TRBJ1-2	TRBD1	TRBV19	.	CASSGDRDGYTF	TGTGCCAGTAGTGGGGACAGGGATGGCTACACCTTC
TRBJ1-5	TRBD1	TRBV7-8	.	CASSLVATGVQPQHF	TGTGCCAGCAGCTTAGTGGCAACAGGGGTCCAGCCCCAGCATTTT
TRBJ1-1	.	TRBV7-2	.	CASSRTGLVTEAFF	TGTGCCAGCAGCCGAACTGGGCTCGTAACTGAAGCTTTCTTT
TRBJ2-7	.	TRBV11-2	.	CASSFGTLQTYEQYF	TGTGCCAGCAGCTTCGGGACACTTCAGACCTACGAGCAGTACTTC
TRBJ2-7	.	TRBV11-3	few	CASSLEHSSYEQYF	TGTGCCAGCAGCTTAGAGCACAGCTCCTACGAGCAGTACTTC
TRBJ2-3	TRBD2	TRBV2	.	CASSAEAGGRTDTQYF	TGTGCCAGCAGTGCGGAAGCGGGGGGGCGCACAGATACGCAGTATTTT
TRBJ2-3	TRBD2	TRBV10-2	once	CASSLRGVIDTQYF	TGCGCCAGCAGTCTGCGGGGGGTGATAGATACGCAGTATTTT
TRBJ2-3	TRBD2	TRBV6-5	.	CASSYSGLADTDTQYF	TGTGCCAGCAGTTACTCGGGACTAGCGGACACAGATACGCAGTATTTT
TRBJ2-7	TRBD1	TRBV7-3	.	CASSPSGTGSLYF	TGTGCCAGCAGCCCATCCGGGACAGGGTCTCTATATTTC
TRBJ2-5	TRBD2	TRBV4-1	.	CASSQDTSGVGTQYF	TGCGCCAGCAGCCAAGATACTAGCGGGGTCGGGACCCAGTACTTC
TRBJ1-1	.	TRBV5-1	few	CASSLPGQNTEAFF	TGCGCCAGCAGCTTGCCGGGACAGAACACTGAAGCTTTCTTT
TRBJ2-3	TRBD1	TRBV5-1	.	CASSRDSYTDTQYF	TGCGCCAGCAGTCGGGACAGCTACACAGATACGCAGTATTTT
TRBJ1-1	.	TRBV9	few	CASSPSWGGLEAFF	TGTGCCAGCAGCCCGAGTTGGGGGGGGCTAGAAGCTTTCTTT
TRBJ2-3	TRBD2	TRBV9	.	CASSVVGLAGDTQYF	TGTGCCAGCAGCGTAGTAGGACTAGCGGGAGATACGCAGTATTTT
TRBJ2-5	TRBD1	TRBV29-1	.	CSVGFWDRDRGDQETQYF	TGCAGCGTTGGTTTTTGGGACCGGGACAGGGGCGACCAAGAGACCCAGTACTTC